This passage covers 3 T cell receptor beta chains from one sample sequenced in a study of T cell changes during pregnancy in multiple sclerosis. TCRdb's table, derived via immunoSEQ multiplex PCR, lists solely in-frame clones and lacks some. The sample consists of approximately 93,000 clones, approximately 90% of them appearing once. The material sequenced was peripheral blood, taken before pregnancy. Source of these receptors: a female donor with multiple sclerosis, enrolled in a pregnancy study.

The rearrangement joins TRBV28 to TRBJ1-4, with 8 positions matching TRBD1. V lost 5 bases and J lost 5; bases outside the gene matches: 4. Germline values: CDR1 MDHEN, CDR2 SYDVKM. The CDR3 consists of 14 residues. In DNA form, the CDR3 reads TGTGCCAGCAGTCCGGACAGGGCCAATGAAAAACTGTTTTTT. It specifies CASSPDRANEKLFF.

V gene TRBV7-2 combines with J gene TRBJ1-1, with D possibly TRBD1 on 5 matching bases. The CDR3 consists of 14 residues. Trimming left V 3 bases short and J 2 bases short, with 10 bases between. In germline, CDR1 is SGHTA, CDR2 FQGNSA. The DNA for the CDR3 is TGTGCCAGCAGCTTCCAGGGTGAAAACACTGAAGCTTTCTTT. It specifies CASSFQGENTEAFF.

The CDR3 coding sequence is TGTGCCAGCATAGCGGGGGTATTTGGGGAGCAGTTCTTC. As protein: CASIAGVFGEQFF. The chain couples TRBV28 to TRBJ2-1, with TRBD2 matching 9 bases. The germline V gene has CDR1 MDHEN and CDR2 SYDVKM. J was trimmed by 10 bases and V by 7 bases; bases with no gene match: 8. CDR3 size: 13 residues.